The entry that follows covers one T cell receptor (beta chain) sequence. What it recognizes is unknown. Peripheral blood samples and lesional scalp punch biopsies were obtained from alopecia areata patients. The sample comes from a study of CD8+ T cells in alopecia areata. Broader study findings: Especially in alopecia totalis/universalis, lesional scalp showed greater clonality than normal scalp did. When scalp samples are sequenced, resident alphabeta T cells of normal skin are also captured.

It was cDNA, reverse transcribed from extracted RNA, that served as the sequencing template. Some clones are missing from TCRdb's copy, which holds only in-frame ones; the method was immunoSEQ multiplex PCR. The sample lists about 130,000 clones; approximately 58% were seen once. Trimming cost V 4 bases and J 6 bases; bases outside gene matches: 8. The CDR3 sequence is 15 residues long. CDR1 is SGHVS and CDR2 is FQNEAQ in the germline V gene. The rearrangement uses TRBV7-8 and TRBJ1-1; 10 bases align to TRBD1. This receptor was identified in a human donor with alopecia areata. Here the sequenced sample was CD4+ T cells sorted from blood, taken at week 0. The CDR3 bases are TGTGCCAGCAGCTCACAGGGACAGGGGCGTCCTGAAGCTTTCTTT. Its protein is CASSSQGQGRPEAFF.